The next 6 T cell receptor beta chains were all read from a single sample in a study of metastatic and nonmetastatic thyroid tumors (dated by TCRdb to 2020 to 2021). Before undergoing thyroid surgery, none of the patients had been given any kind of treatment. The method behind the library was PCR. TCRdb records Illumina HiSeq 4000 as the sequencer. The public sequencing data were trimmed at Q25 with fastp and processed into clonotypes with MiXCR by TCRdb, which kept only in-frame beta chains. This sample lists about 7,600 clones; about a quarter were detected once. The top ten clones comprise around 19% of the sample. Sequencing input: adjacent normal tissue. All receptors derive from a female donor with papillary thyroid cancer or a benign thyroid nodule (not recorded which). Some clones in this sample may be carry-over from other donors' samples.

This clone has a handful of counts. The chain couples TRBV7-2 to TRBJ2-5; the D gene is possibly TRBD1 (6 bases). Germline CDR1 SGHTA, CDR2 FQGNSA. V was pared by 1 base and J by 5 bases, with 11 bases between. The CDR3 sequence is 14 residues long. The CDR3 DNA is TGTGCCAGCAGCTTAGATCAGGGGAGTGAGACCCAGTACTTC. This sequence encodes CASSLDQGSETQYF.

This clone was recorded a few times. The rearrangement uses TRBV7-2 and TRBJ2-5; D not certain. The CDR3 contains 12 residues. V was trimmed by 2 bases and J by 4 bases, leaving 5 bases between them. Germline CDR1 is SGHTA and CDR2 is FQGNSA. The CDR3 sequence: CASSLSLETQYF. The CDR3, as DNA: TGTGCCAGCAGCTTATCATTAGAGACCCAGTACTTC. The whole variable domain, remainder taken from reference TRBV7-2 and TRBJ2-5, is GAGVSQSPSNKVTEKGKDVELRCDPISGHTALYWYRQSLGQGLEFLIYFQGNSAPDKSGLPSDRFSAERTGGSVSTLTIQRTQQEDSAVYLCASSLSLETQYFGPGTRLLVL.

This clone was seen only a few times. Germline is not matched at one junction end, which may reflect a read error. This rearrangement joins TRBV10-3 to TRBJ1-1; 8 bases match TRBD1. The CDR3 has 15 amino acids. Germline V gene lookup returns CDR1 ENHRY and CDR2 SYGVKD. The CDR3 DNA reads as TGTGCCATCAGTGGGGCCGGGACAGGTAACATTGAAGCTTTCTTT. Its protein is CAISGAGTGNIEAFF.

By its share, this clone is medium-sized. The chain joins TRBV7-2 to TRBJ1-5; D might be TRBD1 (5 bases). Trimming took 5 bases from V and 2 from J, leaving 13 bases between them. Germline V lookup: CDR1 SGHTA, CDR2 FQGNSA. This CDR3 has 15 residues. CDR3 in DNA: TGTGCCAGCAGCCCTGGGGCTACAGGCAATCAGCCCCAGCATTTT. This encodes CASSPGATGNQPQHF.

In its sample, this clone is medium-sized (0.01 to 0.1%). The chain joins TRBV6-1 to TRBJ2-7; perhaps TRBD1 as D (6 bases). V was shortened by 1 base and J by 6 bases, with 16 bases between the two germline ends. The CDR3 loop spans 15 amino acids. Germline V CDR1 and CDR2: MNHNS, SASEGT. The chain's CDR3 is CASSEGTAHRGEQYV. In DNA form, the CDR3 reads TGTGCCAGCAGTGAAGGGACAGCCCATCGAGGCGAGCAGTACGTC.

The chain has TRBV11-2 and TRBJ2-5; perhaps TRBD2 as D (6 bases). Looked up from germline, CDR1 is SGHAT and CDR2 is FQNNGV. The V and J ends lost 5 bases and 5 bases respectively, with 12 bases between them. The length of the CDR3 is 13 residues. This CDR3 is CASSLSRGETQYF. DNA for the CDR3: TGTGCCAGCAGCCTTAGCCGGGGGGAGACCCAGTACTTC. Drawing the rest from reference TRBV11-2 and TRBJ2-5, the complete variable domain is EAGVAQSPRYKIIEKRQSVAFWCNPISGHATLYWYQQILGQGPKLLIQFQNNGVVDDSQLPKDRFSAERLKGVDSTLKIQPAKLEDSAVYLCASSLSRGETQYFGPGTRLLVL.